In its sample, the clone carrying this TCR beta chain was seen a few times. Measured with immunoSEQ multiplex PCR; TCRdb has only the in-frame clones, and not every one. The table includes more than 80,000 clones, over 85% detected once. The data stem from a study of control samples from healthy donors and cancer patients. J gave up 6 bases and V 4 bases, and 8 bases lay outside the gene matches. CDR3 length: 15 amino acids. CDR1 is SGHVS, CDR2 FNYEAQ, per germline. The chain uses TRBV7-6 and TRBJ1-5, with 8 bases fitting TRBD1. The sample comprised blood. The sequence derives from a man between 18 and 29 years old in good health. The CDR3 sequence is CASSSLGQGSQPQHF. The CDR3 DNA follows: TGTGCCAGCAGCTCACTTGGACAGGGCAGTCAGCCCCAGCATTTT.